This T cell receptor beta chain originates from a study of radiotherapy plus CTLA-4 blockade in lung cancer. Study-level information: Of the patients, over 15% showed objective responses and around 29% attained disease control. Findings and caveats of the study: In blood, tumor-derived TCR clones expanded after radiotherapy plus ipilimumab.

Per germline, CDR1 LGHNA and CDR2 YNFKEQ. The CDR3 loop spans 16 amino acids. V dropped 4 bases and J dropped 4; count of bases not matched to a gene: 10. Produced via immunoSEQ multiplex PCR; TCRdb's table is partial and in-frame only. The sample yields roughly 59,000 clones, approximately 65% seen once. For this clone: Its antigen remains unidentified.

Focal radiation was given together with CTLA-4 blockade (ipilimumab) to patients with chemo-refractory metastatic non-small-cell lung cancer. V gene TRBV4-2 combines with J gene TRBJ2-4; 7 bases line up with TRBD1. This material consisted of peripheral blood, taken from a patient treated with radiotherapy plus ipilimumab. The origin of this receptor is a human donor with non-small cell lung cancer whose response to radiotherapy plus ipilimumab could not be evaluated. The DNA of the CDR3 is TGTGCCAGCAGCCCCCGGGGAGACAGGGAGAAAAACATTCAGTACTTC. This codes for CASSPRGDREKNIQYF.